What follows are 13 T cell receptor beta chains derived from one specimen sequenced in a study of T cell responses to AZD1222 COVID-19 vaccine. Only in-frame clones appear in the TCRdb table, and some are missing; sequencing was by immunoSEQ multiplex PCR. The repertoire holds 100,000 to 130,000 clones, more than 70% seen once, with 3% to 3.5% in the top ten. The sample in question was peripheral blood, obtained on day 0 of AZD1222 vaccination. The receptors here all came from an adult in good health.

The V call is TRBV6-5, the J call TRBJ1-1; D not resolved. Germline V CDR1 and CDR2: MNHEY, SVGAGI. The germline V and J ends were trimmed by 10 bases and 0 bases, with 12 bases remaining between them. The CDR3 has 13 residues. The CDR3 sequence is CATRMQMNTEAFF. As DNA, the CDR3 is TGTGCCACCCGAATGCAGATGAACACTGAAGCTTTCTTT.

With regard to this clone: Other DNA sequences in this sample translate to the same CDR3. The genes are TRBV5-1 and TRBJ1-3; 8 bases fit TRBD1. CDR1 SGHRS and CDR2 YFSETQ come from the germline V gene. With V trimmed by 3 bases and J by 4 bases, 6 bases remained unmatched. The CDR3 loop spans 15 amino acids. CDR3 nucleotide sequence: TGCGCCAGCAGCTCGCAGGGGGCGCGGGGAAACACCATATATTTT. Translated, it gives CASSSQGARGNTIYF. The entire variable domain, with the rest obtained from reference TRBV5-1 and TRBJ1-3, is as follows: KAGVTQTPRYLIKTRGQQVTLSCSPISGHRSVSWYQQTPGQGLQFLFEYFSETQRNKGNFPGRFSGRQFSNSRSEMNVSTLELGDSALYLCASSSQGARGNTIYFGEGSWLTVV.

The CDR3: CASSQETGRLPQHF. In DNA form, the CDR3 reads TGTGCCAGCAGCCAAGAGACAGGACGATTGCCCCAGCATTTT. The V and J genes are TRBV3-1 (or the pseudogene TRBV3-2) and TRBJ1-5, with a weak D call TRBD1 (6 bases). This CDR3 comprises 14 residues. V lost 0 bases and J 9 bases, leaving 12 bases between the germline ends. Germline CDR1 reads LGHDT; CDR2 reads YNNKEL (reference sequence).

The chain carries TRBV15 and TRBJ1-6, with D possibly TRBD1 on 5 matching bases. V was clipped by 0 bases and J by 10 bases, with 13 bases between them. This CDR3 is 15 amino acids long. Germline loops: CDR1 LNHNV, CDR2 YYDKDF (reference sequence). CDR3: CATSRDRDFGSPLHF. CDR3 DNA: TGTGCCACCAGCAGAGATAGGGACTTCGGCTCACCCCTCCACTTT.

The CDR3, as DNA: TGTGCCAGCAGACGACCCGAATGGGGGGGGCGATCGGCCGAGCAGTACTTC. It specifies CASRRPEWGGRSAEQYF. The chain recombines TRBV6-6 with TRBJ2-7; a possible D gene is TRBD2 (7 bases). CDR1 is MNHNY and CDR2 is SVGAGI in the germline V gene (reference sequence). The CDR3 spans 17 residues. V lost 6 bases and J lost 6, with 27 bases in between.

The CDR3 spells CASSLTGGTEAFF. The CDR3 DNA follows: TGCGCCAGCAGCTTGACAGGGGGCACTGAAGCTTTCTTT. V and J are TRBV5-1 and TRBJ1-1; 8 nucleotides align to TRBD1. CDR1 SGHRS and CDR2 YFSETQ come from the germline V gene. With 1 base clipped from V and 4 bases from J, the junction kept 0 bases outside the gene matches. The CDR3 loop spans 13 amino acids. The full variable domain, with the rest looked up from reference TRBV5-1 and TRBJ1-1, is KAGVTQTPRYLIKTRGQQVTLSCSPISGHRSVSWYQQTPGQGLQFLFEYFSETQRNKGNFPGRFSGRQFSNSRSEMNVSTLELGDSALYLCASSLTGGTEAFFGQGTRLTVV.

A single count supports this clone. This chain connects TRBV6-4 to TRBJ1-5; 7 bases agree with TRBD1. V was pared by 6 bases and J by 7 bases, with 9 bases of the junction left unmatched. CDR3 length equals 14 residues. The germline CDR1 and CDR2 sequences are MRHNA and SNTAGT. The CDR3 bases are TGTGCCAGCAGCCGACAGGGTGACGGCCAGCCCCAGCATTTT. It is translated as CASSRQGDGQPQHF.

The chain employs TRBV3-1 (or the pseudogene TRBV3-2) and TRBJ1-4; no definite D call. The germline gives CDR1 LGHDT, CDR2 YNNKEL (reference sequence). V dropped 5 bases and J dropped 7 bases, with 17 bases sitting between them. The length of the CDR3 is 15 residues. The chain's CDR3 is CASSYRRALGEKLFF. The DNA of the CDR3 is TGTGCCAGCAGCTACCGTAGGGCTTTAGGTGAAAAACTGTTTTTT.

The gene calls are TRBV19 and TRBJ2-5; 9 nucleotides agree with TRBD1. V was clipped by 10 bases and J by 5 bases; unmatched bases: 11. The CDR3 runs 14 residues. Germline lookup yields CDR1 LNHDA and CDR2 SQIVND (reference sequence). This CDR3 reads CATKQQGAQETQYF. The CDR3 DNA reads TGTGCCACTAAGCAACAGGGGGCGCAGGAGACCCAGTACTTC.

This rearrangement joins TRBV3-1 (or the pseudogene TRBV3-2) to TRBJ1-6; D may be TRBD1 (5 bases). The V and J ends lost 1 base and 7 bases respectively, with 8 bases between them. Per the germline V gene, CDR1 is LGHDT and CDR2 is YNNKEL (reference sequence). There are 14 residues in the CDR3. The CDR3 region is CASSQGQQNSPLHF. The CDR3 DNA reads TGTGCCAGCAGCCAAGGACAGCAAAATTCACCCCTCCACTTT.

This chain joins TRBV6-5 and TRBJ1-3, with 8 bases that match TRBD1. V shed 6 bases and J 4 bases; nucleotides not matched to a gene: 8. CDR1 and CDR2 from the germline V gene are MNHEY and SVGAGI. The CDR3 length is 15 residues. Here the CDR3 reads CASSRLTGEGNTIYF. Written as DNA, the CDR3 is TGTGCCAGCAGCCGATTGACAGGGGAAGGAAACACCATATATTTT.

This sequence joins TRBV7-9 and TRBJ1-2, with D perhaps TRBD1 (5 bases). The CDR3 has 12 residues. The V end was cut by 10 bases, the J end by 4 bases, with 13 bases between. Germline V lookup: CDR1 SEHNR, CDR2 FQNEAQ (reference sequence). The CDR3 spells CATPGTLYGYTF. CDR3 bases: TGTGCCACCCCCGGGACCCTCTATGGCTACACCTTC.

J is TRBJ1-3 and V is TRBV6-5, with TRBD1 matching over 8 bases. V dropped 5 bases and J dropped 5; count of bases not matched to a gene: 2. The V gene's germline CDR1 is MNHEY and CDR2 SVGAGI. The CDR3 contains 13 residues. The DNA for the CDR3 is TGTGCCAGCAGTAGACAGGGGAGAAACACCATATATTTT. This gives the protein CASSRQGRNTIYF.